The 7 T cell receptor beta chains below come from one sample, sequenced in a study of cytomegalovirus exposure and HLA in healthy donors. Researchers ran the PCR with 60 Vbeta and 13 Jbeta primers. Repertoires were generated with immunoSEQ multiplex PCR, while TCRdb's copy carries only in-frame clones and drops some. Counted here are about 120,000 clones, 70% to 80% occurring once; the ten biggest clones make up less than 6%. The sequencing sample was made of PBMCs. The receptors stem from a woman aged 25-40 years in good health and CMV-seropositive.

This clone was counted once. The rearrangement links TRBV18 to TRBJ1-3, with D perhaps TRBD1 (5 bases). The ends were cut back, 3 bases at V and 0 bases at J, with 15 bases in the middle. This CDR3 comprises 17 residues. Looked up from germline, CDR1 is KGHSH and CDR2 is LQKENI. DNA of the CDR3: TGTGCCAGCTCACCCCAGGGCGGACCTTACTCTGGAAACACCATATATTTT. Translation: CASSPQGGPYSGNTIYF.

CDR3 bases: TGCGCCAGCAGCCAGGAGCCGCCCGGGAGCCACTGCACCTTC. Encoded protein: CASSQEPPGSHCTF. The V and J genes are TRBV5-1 and TRBJ1-2; unclear D gene. CDR3 length: 14 residues. The V end was cut by 4 bases, the J end by 13 bases, with 23 bases between. Germline CDR1 and CDR2: SGHRS and YFSETQ.

The rearrangement links TRBV4-1 to TRBJ1-2; 7 nucleotides match TRBD1. The CDR3 has 15 amino acids. Germline lookup yields CDR1 MGHRA and CDR2 YSYEKL. With 2 bases clipped from V and 4 bases from J, the junction kept 7 bases outside the gene matches. The CDR3: CASSQTSGTAYGYTF. The CDR3 nucleotides read TGCGCCAGCAGCCAAACCTCAGGGACAGCCTATGGCTACACCTTC.

This sequence joins TRBV9 and TRBJ1-2; possibly TRBD1 for D (6 bases). CDR3 length equals 16 residues. V lost 3 bases to trimming and J lost 0 bases, with 15 bases between them. Per germline, CDR1 SGDLS and CDR2 YYNGEE. CDR3 sequence (DNA): TGTGCCAGCAGCGCGGGACATACTATAACTAACTATGGCTACACCTTC. It is translated as CASSAGHTITNYGYTF. Using reference TRBV9 and TRBJ1-2 for the parts outside the CDR3, the full variable domain is DSGVTQTPKHLITATGQRVTLRCSPRSGDLSVYWYQQSLDQGLQFLIQYYNGEERAKGNILERFSAQQFPDLHSELNLSSLELGDSALYFCASSAGHTITNYGYTFGSGTRLTVV.

The chain employs TRBV7-9 and TRBJ2-7, with D possibly matching TRBD2 (5 bases). Germline values: CDR1 SEHNR, CDR2 FQNEAQ (reference sequence). The CDR3 has 11 residues. The V end lost 5 bases, the J end lost 7 bases, and 9 bases lay between the germline ends. The DNA of the CDR3 is TGTGCCAGCAGCCCACCGGGGGAGCAGTACTTC. Protein: CASSPPGEQYF.

With regard to this clone: Other DNA sequences of this sample code for an identical CDR3. Here the CDR3 DNA reads TGTGCCAGCTCACCAGGACTAGCGGGCACAGATACGCAGTATTTT. It codes for CASSPGLAGTDTQYF. J is TRBJ2-3 and V is TRBV18; 10 nucleotides agree with TRBD2. The CDR3 covers 15 residues. The germline V gene encodes CDR1 KGHSH and CDR2 LQKENI. V shed 2 bases, J shed 1 base, and the junction held 0 bases outside the gene matches.

The chain is built from TRBV12-5 and TRBJ2-1; D is unclear. Germline loops: CDR1 LGHNT, CDR2 FRNRAP. V lost 0 bases and J lost 0, with 6 bases in between. This CDR3 region has 15 residues. In DNA, the CDR3 is TGTGCTAGTGGTTTGGTAATAGCCTCCTACAATGAGCAGTTCTTC. Encoded protein: CASGLVIASYNEQFF.